This T cell receptor beta chain was sequenced during a study of vaccination effects on CD4 cells after COVID-19 (dated by TCRdb to 2022 to 2024). Looking at the study overall: Two doses of either the BNT162b2 or the mRNA-1273 mRNA SARS-CoV-2 vaccine were administered to participants. In both COVID-19 convalescent patients and infection-naive vaccine recipients, the study compared SARS-CoV-2 spike-specific CD4+ TCR repertoires from before mRNA vaccination with those from after it. Altogether, nine to ten COVID-19 convalescent patients and a few SARS-CoV-2-naive healthy vaccine recipients made up the full study. In the study, cultures from other donors were sequenced using the Oncomine TCR Beta short-read assay on an Illumina iSeq 100. Overall study outcomes, separate from this receptor: In healthy vaccine recipients, vaccine-induced clones were almost all SARS-CoV-2 mono-reactive, with only 1 of 255 cross-reactive with common cold coronaviruses. The study was limited by a small number of convalescent patients, and early post-infection timepoints were lacking. Marked clonal contraction was observed in both infection-induced and vaccine-induced clones at late post-vaccination timepoints, consistent with waning T cell responses.

In the ViraFEST assay, PBMC were stimulated with viral peptide pools, and antigen-specific CD4+ T cell clonotypes were then identified by expansion using TCR sequencing. After about 10 days of culture, CD4+ T cells were isolated with the EasySep CD4+ T cell isolation kit. Healthy vaccine recipients had no prior SARS-CoV-2 infection, confirmed by negative nucleocapsid antibodies before and after vaccination. Each well held roughly 2.2 million PBMC cultured in IMDM containing around 5% human AB serum, 8.5 to 10 IU/ml IL-2 and gentamicin, along with about 9.5 ug/ml peptides. Half of the culture medium was replaced with fresh IL-2-containing medium on days 3 and 7. Each peptide stimulation condition was cultured in triplicate wells unless otherwise noted. Using Ficoll-Paque Plus gradient centrifugation, PBMC were separated from whole blood and then either used fresh or cryopreserved at -140C. The spike proteins of SARS-CoV-2 and of the common cold coronaviruses HCoV-NL63, HCoV-OC43 and HCoV-229E were spanned by overlapping peptide pools. The QIAamp micro DNA kit was used to extract genomic DNA from the cultured CD4+ T cells.

The receptor library was made with the immunoSEQ multiplex PCR assay. DNA from the CD4+ T cells that had been cultured and isolated underwent TCR beta CDR3 sequencing. In the original analysis: The analysis removed non-productive TCR sequences, trimmed reads to the CDR3 region, and retained only CDR3s that were 7 or more amino acids long. The MANAFEST web app was used to identify antigen-specific clonotypes by comparing expansion in peptide wells with expansion in reference cultures. For clones to be considered positive, expansion at FDR<0.05 versus reference and all other wells, an odds ratio above 5, and a frequency above 0.1% in two replicate wells were required. A clonotype was called cross-reactive if it was significantly expanded both in SARS-CoV-2 spike wells and in at least one common cold coronavirus spike condition. CDR3 similarity was assessed by Levenshtein distance with the stringdist R package, and unrooted trees were built with ape in R 3.6.1. In its TCRdb copy, this immuneACCESS table keeps in-frame sequences only and misses some clones. Where compared with another copy, unresolved V genes explain less than half of these, and the others have no known cause. That table is the source of V, J and clone size, and D and trimming were worked out from the DNA. The table for this sample lists approximately 74,000 clones; roughly 74% of them were counted only once. Roughly 2.9% of the sample goes to the ten largest clones.

This clone was counted between two and nine times. The specificity of this receptor is unknown. No much larger clone is present one base from it, and per-base qualities are unavailable. The germline V gene encodes CDR1 SGHRS and CDR2 YFSETQ. Its CDR3 holds 15 amino acids, cysteine through phenylalanine. The only DNA kept is the CDR3, 45 bases in frame from the first base. At the junction V is shortened by 0 bases and J by 2 bases; bases outside the gene matches: 1. The sequence derives from a human donor who received a COVID-19 vaccine. Recombination linked TRBV5-1 to TRBJ1-5; 8 central nucleotides agree with TRBD1. Sequencing used CD4+ T cells from PBMCs cultured with HCoV-NL63 spike peptides, obtained before COVID-19 vaccination. The sample's cell subset or site label, decoded: HCoV-NL63 spike overlapping peptide pool stimulation. The CDR3 region reads CASSLGGQGNQPQHF. The nucleotide sequence reads TGCGCCAGCAGCTTGGGGGGACAGGGCAATCAGCCCCAGCATTTT.